A selection of T cell receptor beta chains follows, all from one sample in a study of blood T cell repertoires in COVID-19. Assay: immunoSEQ multiplex PCR; the TCRdb copy retains only in-frame clones and omits some. The sample contains 260,000 or so clones, approximately 86% of which appear only once. The specimen was peripheral blood. Receptors originate from a human donor in a cohort sampled during active COVID-19. The CDR3 runs from the conserved cysteine through the conserved F or W. D genes are given only for firm matches. Not every row has a clone size; where given, it reads once, few, many or a size class.

d_call	v_call	clone_size	j_call	cdr3_aa	cdr3_nt
.	TRBV24-1	.	TRBJ1-2	CATSDPPGGNYGYTF	TGTGCCACCAGTGACCCCCCCGGGGGAAACTATGGCTACACCTTC
.	TRBV7-9	.	TRBJ1-4	CASSLMGGGLDEKLFF	TGTGCCAGCAGCTTAATGGGGGGAGGGCTCGATGAAAAACTGTTTTTT
.	TRBV6-5	.	TRBJ1-3	CASSSELSGNTIYF	TGTGCCAGCAGTTCCGAACTCTCTGGAAACACCATATATTTT
.	TRBV4-3	.	TRBJ1-4	CASSQGGLGEKLFF	TGCGCCAGCAGCCAAGGAGGGCTGGGTGAAAAACTGTTTTTT
.	TRBV4-3	.	TRBJ2-4	CASSQERASENTWNIQYF	TGCGCCAGCAGCCAAGAAAGGGCTAGCGAGAACACATGGAACATTCAGTACTTC
.	TRBV2	once	TRBJ2-7	CASSDGGFPFEQYF	TGTGCCAGCAGTGATGGAGGGTTCCCCTTCGAGCAGTACTTC
TRBD1	TRBV24-1	once	TRBJ2-7	CATRDSIYEQYF	TGTGCCACTCGGGACAGCATATACGAGCAGTACTTC
TRBD2	TRBV28	few	TRBJ2-7	CASRGSGPYEQYF	TGTGCCAGCAGGGGTAGCGGGCCCTACGAGCAGTACTTC
.	TRBV4-1	.	TRBJ1-2	CASSQETGRNYGYTF	TGCGCCAGCAGCCAAGAAACAGGGAGAAACTATGGCTACACCTTC
TRBD1	TRBV11-2	.	TRBJ1-4	CASSPVGTGGLTNEKLFF	TGTGCCAGCAGCCCCGTAGGGACAGGGGGCTTGACTAATGAAAAACTGTTTTTT
TRBD2	TRBV14	.	TRBJ2-5	CASSQVFGLAGEETQYF	TGTGCCAGCAGCCAAGTTTTCGGGCTAGCGGGCGAAGAGACCCAGTACTTC
TRBD1	TRBV10-3	.	TRBJ2-7	CAISGGQGYEQYF	TGTGCCATCAGTGGCGGACAGGGCTACGAGCAGTACTTC
TRBD1	TRBV15	.	TRBJ2-7	CATSRVLRDSYEQYF	TGTGCCACCAGCAGAGTGCTCCGGGACAGCTACGAGCAGTACTTC
.	TRBV27	.	TRBJ1-1	CASSSEERSTEAFF	TGTGCCAGCAGTTCAGAGGAGAGGAGCACTGAAGCTTTCTTT
TRBD1	TRBV19	.	TRBJ2-6	CASRKDRGVAGANVLTF	TGTGCCAGTAGAAAGGACAGGGGAGTAGCAGGGGCCAACGTCCTGACTTTC